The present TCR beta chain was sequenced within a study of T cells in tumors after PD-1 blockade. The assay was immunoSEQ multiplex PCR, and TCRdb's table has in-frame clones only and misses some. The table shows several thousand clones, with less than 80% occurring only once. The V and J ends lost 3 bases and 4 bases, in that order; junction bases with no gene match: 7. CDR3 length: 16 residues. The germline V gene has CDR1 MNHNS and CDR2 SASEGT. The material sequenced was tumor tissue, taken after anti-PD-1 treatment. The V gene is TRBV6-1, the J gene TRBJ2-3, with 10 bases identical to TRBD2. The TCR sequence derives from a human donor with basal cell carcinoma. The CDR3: CASSDVASGGADTQYF. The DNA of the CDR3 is TGTGCCAGCAGTGACGTGGCTAGCGGGGGAGCAGATACGCAGTATTTT.